One and the same sample provided the 11 T cell receptor beta chains below, sequenced in a study of response to subunit inactivated influenza vaccine. TCRdb fed the RT-PCR reads into MiXCR, producing one record per CDR3 protein. This sample has about 190,000 distinct CDR3 sequences; around 14% occur once, and the top ten carry about a quarter. Sequenced here: CD8+ T cells sorted from PBMCs, sampled about 5 days after vaccination. Source of these receptors: a man aged 50 to 59 who received an inactivated influenza vaccine.

This chain joins TRBV24-1 and TRBJ2-5, with D tentatively TRBD1 (6 bases). V was shortened by 3 bases and J by 4 bases, with 17 bases between the two germline ends. The germline V gene encodes CDR1 KGHDR and CDR2 SFDVKD. The CDR3 runs to 16 residues. Written as DNA, the CDR3 is TGTGCCACCAGTGATATCGGGACCCGAGGGGGAGAGACCCAGTACTTC. It codes for CATSDIGTRGGETQYF.

V is TRBV7-9 and J is TRBJ1-1; D is undetermined. Germline CDR1 SEHNR, CDR2 FQNEAQ (reference sequence). V lost 3 bases, J lost 3 bases, and 11 bases lay in between. The CDR3 loop spans 14 amino acids. DNA of the CDR3: TGTGCCAGCAGCTTGGAGGGCTGGTACACTGAAGCTTTCTTT. Its protein is CASSLEGWYTEAFF.

CDR3 DNA: TGCAGCGTTGAAGTGGGTTCTAGCGGGGAACTAGATACGCAGTATTTT. It yields the protein CSVEVGSSGELDTQYF. This rearrangement joins TRBV29-1 to TRBJ2-3, with 9 bases matching TRBD2. J lost 5 bases, V lost 1 base, and 10 bases had no gene match. This CDR3 is 16 amino acids long. Germline lookup yields CDR1 SQVTM and CDR2 ANQGSEA.

This clonotype has just a few counts. This chain links TRBV4-1 with TRBJ1-1, with TRBD1 matching over 9 bases. Trimming removed 2 bases from V and 7 bases from J; junction bases left unmatched: 8. The CDR3 contains 15 residues. Germline V gene data show CDR1 as MGHRA and CDR2 as YSYEKL. CDR3 sequence reads: CASSQRTGDWVEAFF. CDR3 nucleotide sequence: TGCGCCAGCAGCCAAAGGACAGGGGATTGGGTTGAAGCTTTCTTT.

The V and J genes are TRBV7-2 and TRBJ2-3; 9 nucleotides agree with TRBD1. The CDR3 is 16 amino acids. Trimming at V came to 5 bases and at J to 2 bases, leaving 8 bases not matched to a gene. CDR1 SGHTA and CDR2 FQGNSA come from the germline V gene. The CDR3 loop is CASSLGTGSNTDTQYF. Here the CDR3 DNA reads TGTGCCAGCAGCCTCGGGACAGGGAGCAACACAGATACGCAGTATTTT.

This clonotype has more than one count but fewer than ten. The chain links TRBV7-9 to TRBJ2-3; D gene ambiguous. Germline V gene lookup returns CDR1 SEHNR and CDR2 FQNEAQ (reference sequence). Trimming stripped 5 bases from V and 3 bases from J, with 21 bases between. CDR3 length: 17 amino acids. In DNA, the CDR3 is TGTGCCAGCAGCGTGTTGAGAGCGACCCCTGGGACAGATACGCAGTATTTT. It yields the protein CASSVLRATPGTDTQYF.

In this sample, this clonotype turned up a few times. V is TRBV6-5 and J is TRBJ1-3; D gene ambiguous. There are 15 residues in the CDR3. CDR1 MNHEY and CDR2 SVGAGI come from the germline V gene. Trimming removed 0 bases at V and 4 bases at J, with 10 bases between. CDR3 sequence: CASSYSFWGGNTIYF. DNA of the CDR3: TGTGCCAGCAGTTACTCGTTCTGGGGAGGAAACACCATATATTTT.

For this clonotype: This may come from a read error, since a much larger clone is one base off. V usage is TRBV4-1 and J usage is TRBJ2-3, with D possibly matching TRBD2 (6 bases). The CDR3 totals 14 residues. CDR1 MGHRA and CDR2 YSYEKL come from the germline V gene. The chain's CDR3 is CTSSQERLADTQYF. The CDR3 DNA follows: TGCACCAGCAGCCAAGAGCGACTAGCAGATACGCAGTATTTT.

This clonotype was counted a few times. The CDR3 sequence: CASSPGGWRGLEDTQYF. In DNA form, the CDR3 reads TGTGCCAGCAGTCCCGGAGGCTGGCGGGGTCTAGAAGATACGCAGTATTTT. The chain has TRBV28 and TRBJ2-3; possibly TRBD2 for D (6 bases). V was cut by 5 bases and J by 5 bases, with 23 bases left in between. This CDR3 has 17 residues. Germline values: CDR1 MDHEN, CDR2 SYDVKM.

This clonotype was counted between two and nine times. The chain combines TRBV4-3 with TRBJ1-6; 7 bases map to TRBD1. CDR3 length equals 17 residues. J lost 7 bases, V lost 0 bases, and 9 bases had no gene match. CDR1 and CDR2 (germline): LGHNA, YSLEER. This CDR3 reads CASSQDGGGQRNSPLHF. In DNA form, the CDR3 reads TGCGCCAGCAGCCAAGATGGGGGGGGACAGAGAAATTCACCCCTCCACTTT.

The chain has TRBV6-1 and TRBJ2-5; the D is unclear. The CDR3 extends over 14 amino acids. The germline gives CDR1 MNHNS, CDR2 SASEGT. V shed 7 bases and J shed 1 base, with 13 bases lying between them. CDR3 amino acids: CASKSEHLQETQYF. The CDR3 DNA reads TGTGCCAGCAAATCCGAGCACCTCCAAGAGACCCAGTACTTC.